What follows are 13 T cell receptor beta chains derived from one specimen sequenced in a study of monozygotic twins with inflammatory bowel disease. TCRdb reprocessed the 5' RACE reads and keeps a single row for each CDR3 protein, giving no DNA. The table lists 310,000 or so distinct CDR3 sequences. Sequenced material: blood. These receptor sequences come from a human donor with ulcerative colitis or Crohn's disease, or a healthy co-twin of an affected twin (not recorded which).

The V and J genes are TRBV30 and TRBJ2-5; the D gene TCRdb calls, TRBD1, cannot be checked with no DNA. Germline V lookup: CDR1 GTSNPN, CDR2 SVGIG (reference sequence). The CDR3 contains 13 residues. The CDR3 here is CAWIGLGRETQYF.

The rearrangement joins TRBV19 to TRBJ2-1; TCRdb indicates TRBD2, and absent DNA this call remains unverified. The CDR3 has 16 amino acids. Germline-derived CDR1 and CDR2 are LNHDA and SQIVND (reference sequence). CDR3 region: CASTSHRTSGDNEQFF.

The rearrangement links TRBV7-2 to TRBJ1-5; lacking DNA, the TRBD1 call made by TCRdb goes unchecked. This CDR3 spans 16 amino acids. Germline lookup yields CDR1 SGHTA and CDR2 FQGNSA. The CDR3 loop is CASSLGDRVGVQPQHF.

The chain is built from TRBV5-1 and TRBJ1-1; TCRdb gives TRBD1 as the D gene, but with no DNA this cannot be confirmed. The CDR3 is 16 residues long. Germline V gene data show CDR1 as SGHRS and CDR2 as YFSETQ. CDR3 sequence: CASSLAPGTGNTEAFF.

V usage is TRBV12-2 and J usage is TRBJ2-1. TRBV12-2 is assigned pseudogene status. There are 16 residues in the CDR3. The CDR3 spells CASRLAGLGAYNEQFF.

The chain links TRBV5-6 to TRBJ2-4; there is no DNA to check the TCRdb D call of TRBD1. The CDR3 extends over 15 amino acids. The germline gives CDR1 SGHDT, CDR2 YYEEEE. The CDR3 loop is CASSPVGDRGNIQYF.

This chain connects TRBV2 to TRBJ1-2. This CDR3 comprises 14 residues. The germline V gene encodes CDR1 SNHLY and CDR2 FYNNEI. The CDR3 is CASSEHGVNYGYTF.

This chain links TRBV2 with TRBJ2-3; the D call of TRBD2 rests on TCRdb alone, since no DNA is present to check it. The CDR3 has 14 residues. Germline V CDR1 and CDR2: SNHLY, FYNNEI. CDR3 sequence: CASSGDSDTDTQYF.

The chain couples TRBV7-2 to TRBJ1-2; the D call of TRBD1 rests on TCRdb alone, since no DNA is present to check it. Germline V CDR1 and CDR2: SGHTA, FQGNSA. The CDR3 spans 14 residues. CDR3 sequence: CASSPVMGERGYTF.

The chain is built from TRBV27 and TRBJ1-6; without DNA, the TCRdb call of TRBD1 cannot be checked. Germline-derived CDR1 and CDR2 are MNHEY and SMNVEV (reference sequence). CDR3 length: 14 residues. This CDR3 reads CASSLKGTASPLHF.

The J gene is TRBJ2-4, the V gene TRBV5-1; absent DNA, TCRdb's TRBD2 call cannot be checked. The germline gives CDR1 SGHRS, CDR2 YFSETQ. This CDR3 is built from 15 residues. This CDR3 is CASSSLEAGRDIQYF.

This chain uses TRBV6-6 with TRBJ2-7; as DNA is missing, the TRBD1 call by TCRdb cannot be tested. Germline V gene sequence: CDR1 MNHNY, CDR2 SVGAGI (reference sequence). The CDR3 has 14 residues. The CDR3 sequence is CASSFRDRVYEQYF.

CDR3 region: CASSQDSQPQHF. The chain recombines TRBV3-1 with TRBJ1-5. CDR1 is LGHDT and CDR2 is YNNKEL in the germline V gene (reference sequence). The CDR3 spans 12 residues.